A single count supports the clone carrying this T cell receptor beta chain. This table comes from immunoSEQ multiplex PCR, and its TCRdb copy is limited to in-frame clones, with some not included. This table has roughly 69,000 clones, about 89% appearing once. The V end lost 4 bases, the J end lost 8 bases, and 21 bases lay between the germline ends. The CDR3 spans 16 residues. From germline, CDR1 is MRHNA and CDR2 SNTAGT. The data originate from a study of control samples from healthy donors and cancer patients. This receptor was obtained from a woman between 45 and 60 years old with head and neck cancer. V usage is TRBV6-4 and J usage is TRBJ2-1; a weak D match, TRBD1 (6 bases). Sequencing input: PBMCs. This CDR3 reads CASSASTGQGWDEQFF. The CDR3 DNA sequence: TGTGCCAGCAGTGCCTCAACGGGACAAGGGTGGGATGAGCAGTTCTTC.